These 7 T cell receptor beta chains were all obtained from the same sample, sequenced in a study of cytomegalovirus exposure and HLA in healthy donors. The PCR ran on 60 Vbeta and 13 Jbeta primers. Libraries were prepared by immunoSEQ multiplex PCR; TCRdb keeps only in-frame clonotypes and omits some of them. In the table there are more than 150,000 clones, more than 65% of which are singletons. The sequenced material came from PBMCs. These receptors all stem from a girl between 5 and 17 years old in good health and CMV-seropositive.

Comment on this clone: Other DNA sequences in the same sample also yield this CDR3. J is TRBJ1-1 and V is TRBV4-3; 7 nucleotides align to TRBD1. V gave up 1 base and J gave up 1 base; unmatched junction bases: 3. The CDR3 has 15 amino acids. Looked up from germline, CDR1 is LGHNA and CDR2 is YSLEER. The CDR3 region has the DNA TGCGCCAGCAGCCAAGTTGCAGGGGGGAACACTGAAGCTTTCTTT. It is translated as CASSQVAGGNTEAFF.

V and J are TRBV7-2 and TRBJ1-1; 9 bases match TRBD1. Germline V gene lookup returns CDR1 SGHTA and CDR2 FQGNSA. V trimming: 6 bases; J trimming: 5 bases; junction bases outside the gene matches: 10. This CDR3 has 15 amino acids. The CDR3 protein is CASSYQQGAVTEAFF. DNA of the CDR3: TGTGCCAGCAGTTACCAACAGGGGGCGGTGACTGAAGCTTTCTTT.

The chain links TRBV4-2 to TRBJ2-6; 11 positions agree with TRBD1. With 1 base clipped from V and 3 bases from J, the junction kept 2 bases outside the gene matches. The CDR3 is made up of 17 amino acids. CDR1 and CDR2 from the germline V gene are LGHNA and YNFKEQ. The CDR3 region has the DNA TGTGCCAGCAGCCAAGGGACAGGGGGCGGTGGGGCCAACGTCCTGACTTTC. Protein product: CASSQGTGGGGANVLTF.

A word on this clone: Other DNA variants within this sample encode the same CDR3. Written as DNA, the CDR3 is TGCGCCAGCAGCCTGGGTGGACAGGGAGGGGGCACAGATACGCAGTATTTT. Translation gives CASSLGGQGGGTDTQYF. The chain links TRBV4-1 to TRBJ2-3; TRBD1 might be the D (8 bases). V was trimmed by 4 bases and J by 1 base, leaving 18 bases between them. This CDR3 contains 17 residues. Germline V gene data show CDR1 as MGHRA and CDR2 as YSYEKL.

V usage is TRBV29-1 and J usage is TRBJ1-2; no clear D gene. From germline, CDR1 is SQVTM and CDR2 ANQGSEA. Trimming pared 2 bases from V and 0 bases from J, leaving 10 bases between. This CDR3 is 14 amino acids long. The CDR3 protein is CSVELRTPNYGYTF. In nucleotides, the CDR3 is TGCAGCGTTGAATTGCGCACGCCTAACTATGGCTACACCTTC.

The CDR3 loop is CASSQGTGGDTEAFF. In nucleotides, the CDR3 is TGCGCCAGCAGCCAAGGGACAGGGGGAGACACTGAAGCTTTCTTT. This chain joins TRBV4-1 and TRBJ1-1; 10 nucleotides match TRBD1. V gave up 1 base and J gave up 3 bases; unmatched junction bases: 2. This CDR3 has 15 amino acids. Germline CDR1 is MGHRA and CDR2 is YSYEKL.

This chain connects TRBV5-1 to TRBJ1-5; 7 positions match TRBD1. The J segment lost 1 base and the V segment lost 0 bases, leaving 1 base of the junction unmatched. The CDR3 totals 15 residues. Germline CDR1 and CDR2: SGHRS and YFSETQ. The CDR3 here is CASSLEGQSNQPQHF. CDR3 nucleotide sequence: TGCGCCAGCAGCTTGGAGGGACAGAGCAATCAGCCCCAGCATTTT.